This T cell receptor beta chain was sequenced during a study of T cell responses to AZD1222 COVID-19 vaccine. Study-wide results and caveats: Recipients of AZD1222 seropositive at baseline numbered only 6 or 7. Among spike-specific TCRs, nearly half reportedly target unmutated variant regions.

Measured with immunoSEQ multiplex PCR; TCRdb has only the in-frame clones, and not every one. The sample lists more than 100,000 clones, approximately 91% occurring once. This clone has just one count. As yet, its antigen is unknown. This CDR3 region has 15 residues. The germline V gene encodes CDR1 SNHLY and CDR2 FYNNEI. J was trimmed by 2 bases and V by 6 bases; bases with no gene match: 5. The sequence was collected from an adult in good health. Here the sequenced sample was peripheral blood, taken on day 0 of AZD1222 vaccination. This chain joins TRBV2 and TRBJ2-1; 9 nucleotides match TRBD1. The CDR3 DNA sequence: TGTGCCAGCAGCGCTCGACAGGGGGCCTACAATGAGCAGTTCTTC. Its translation: CASSARQGAYNEQFF. Looking up the rest from reference TRBV2 and TRBJ2-1 gives the full variable domain: EPEVTQTPSHQVTQMGQEVILRCVPISNHLYFYWYRQILGQKVEFLVSFYNNEISEKSEIFDDQFSVERPDGSNFTLKIRSTKLEDSAMYFCASSARQGAYNEQFFGPGTRLTVL.